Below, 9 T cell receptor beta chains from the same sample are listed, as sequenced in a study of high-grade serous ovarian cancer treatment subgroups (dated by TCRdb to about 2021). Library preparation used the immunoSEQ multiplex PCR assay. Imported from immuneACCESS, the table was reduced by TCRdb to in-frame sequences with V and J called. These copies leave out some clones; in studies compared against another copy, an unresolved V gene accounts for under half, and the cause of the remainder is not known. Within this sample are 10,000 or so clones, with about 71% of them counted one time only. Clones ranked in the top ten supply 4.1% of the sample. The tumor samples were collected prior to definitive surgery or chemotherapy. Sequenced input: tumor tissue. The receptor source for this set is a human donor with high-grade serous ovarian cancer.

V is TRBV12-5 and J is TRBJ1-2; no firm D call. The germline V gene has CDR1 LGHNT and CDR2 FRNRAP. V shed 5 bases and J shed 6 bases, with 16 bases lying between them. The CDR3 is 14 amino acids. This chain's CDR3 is CASGPQTSGHGYTF. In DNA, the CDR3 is TGTGCTAGTGGTCCCCAGACCTCAGGCCATGGCTACACCTTC.

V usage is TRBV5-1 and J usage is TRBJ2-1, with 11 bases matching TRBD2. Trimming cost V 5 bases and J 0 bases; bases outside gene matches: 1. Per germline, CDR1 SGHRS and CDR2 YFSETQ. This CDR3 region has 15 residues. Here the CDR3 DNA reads TGCGCCAGCAGTACTAGCGGGAGCTCCTACAATGAGCAGTTCTTC. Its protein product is CASSTSGSSYNEQFF.

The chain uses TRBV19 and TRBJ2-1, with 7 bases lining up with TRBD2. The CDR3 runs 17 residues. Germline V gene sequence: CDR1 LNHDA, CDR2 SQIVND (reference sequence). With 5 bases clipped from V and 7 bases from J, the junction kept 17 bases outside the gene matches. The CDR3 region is CASSSPSTKSGINEQFF. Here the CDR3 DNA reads TGTGCCAGTAGTTCACCCTCGACAAAAAGCGGGATAAATGAGCAGTTCTTC.

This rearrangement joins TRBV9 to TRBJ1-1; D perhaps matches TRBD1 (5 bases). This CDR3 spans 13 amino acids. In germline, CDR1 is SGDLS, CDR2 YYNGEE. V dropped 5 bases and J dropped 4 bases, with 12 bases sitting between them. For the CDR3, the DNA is TGTGCCAGCAGGGCCGATGGGGGCACTGAAGCTTTCTTT. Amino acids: CASRADGGTEAFF.

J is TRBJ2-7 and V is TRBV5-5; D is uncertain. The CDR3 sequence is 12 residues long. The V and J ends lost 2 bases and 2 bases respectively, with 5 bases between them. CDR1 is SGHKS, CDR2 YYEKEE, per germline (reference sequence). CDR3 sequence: CASSFSTYEQYF. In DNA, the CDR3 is TGTGCCAGCAGCTTTAGTACCTACGAGCAGTACTTC.

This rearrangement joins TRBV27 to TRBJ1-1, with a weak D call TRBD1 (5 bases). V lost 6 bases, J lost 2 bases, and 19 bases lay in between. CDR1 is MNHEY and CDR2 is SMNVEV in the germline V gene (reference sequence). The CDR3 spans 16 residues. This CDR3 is CASSLRGRNSNTEAFF. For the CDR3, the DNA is TGTGCCAGCAGCTTACGGGGCAGAAACTCAAACACTGAAGCTTTCTTT.

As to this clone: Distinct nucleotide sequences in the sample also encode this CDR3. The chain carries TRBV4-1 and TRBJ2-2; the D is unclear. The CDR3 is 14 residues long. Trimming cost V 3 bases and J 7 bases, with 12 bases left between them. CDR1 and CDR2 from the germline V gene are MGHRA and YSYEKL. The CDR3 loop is CASSQMHRGGELFF. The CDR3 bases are TGCGCCAGCAGCCAGATGCATCGAGGCGGGGAGCTGTTTTTT.

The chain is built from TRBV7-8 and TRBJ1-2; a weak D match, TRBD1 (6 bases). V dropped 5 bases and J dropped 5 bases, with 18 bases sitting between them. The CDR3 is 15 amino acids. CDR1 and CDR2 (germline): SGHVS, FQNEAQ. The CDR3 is CASSEGGGKGYGYTF. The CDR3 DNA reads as TGTGCCAGCAGCGAGGGGGGCGGTAAGGGTTATGGCTACACCTTC.

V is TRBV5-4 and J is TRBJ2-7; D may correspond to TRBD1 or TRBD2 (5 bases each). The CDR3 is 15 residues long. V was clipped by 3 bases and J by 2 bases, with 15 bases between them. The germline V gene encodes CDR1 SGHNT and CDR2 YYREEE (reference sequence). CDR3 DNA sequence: TGTGCCAGCAGCTATTTAACGGGGCCCCCCTACGAGCAGTACTTC. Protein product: CASSYLTGPPYEQYF.